These 27 T cell receptor beta chains were sequenced from one sample in a study of PD-1 blockade in classical Hodgkin lymphoma. The patients all showed relapse after autologous stem cell transplantation, while their brentuximab vedotin exposure varied. Measured with immunoSEQ multiplex PCR; TCRdb has only the in-frame clones, and not every one. Of approximately 46,000 clones in the sample, 73% were seen once. This specimen was peripheral blood mononuclear cells (PBMCs), taken at baseline. These receptor sequences come from a human donor with classical Hodgkin lymphoma.

The CDR3 DNA reads as TGTGCCTGGAGTTCTCGGGGCCTCACCTACGAGCAGTACTTC. Encoded protein: CAWSSRGLTYEQYF. The chain links TRBV30 to TRBJ2-7, with D perhaps TRBD1 or TRBD2 (5 bases each). The V gene's germline CDR1 is GTSNPN and CDR2 SVGIG (reference sequence). The CDR3 loop spans 14 amino acids. V gave up 2 bases and J gave up 2 bases, with 13 bases separating them.

The V and J genes are TRBV4-1 and TRBJ2-7; D is possibly TRBD2 (6 bases). Deletions cut 1 base from V and 3 bases from J, with 13 bases between. Germline V gives CDR1 MGHRA, CDR2 YSYEKL. CDR3 length: 15 residues. In nucleotides, the CDR3 is TGCGCCAGCAGCCAAGGCGGCGGGGCTTACTACGAGCAGTACTTC. Translated, it gives CASSQGGGAYYEQYF.

The chain joins TRBV6-1 to TRBJ1-1; unclear D gene. Trimming stripped 8 bases from V and 1 base from J, with 14 bases between. CDR1 MNHNS and CDR2 SASEGT come from the germline V gene. The CDR3 consists of 14 residues. Here the CDR3 reads CASSLMGGNTEAFF. In DNA, the CDR3 is TGTGCCAGCTCCCTGATGGGAGGGAACACTGAAGCTTTCTTT.

This chain connects TRBV9 to TRBJ2-5, with D tentatively TRBD1 (5 bases). Trimming cost V 0 bases and J 2 bases, with 11 bases left between them. Germline assignment: CDR1 SGDLS and CDR2 YYNGEE. This CDR3 is 15 amino acids long. CDR3 amino acids: CASSVAGHSQETQYF. DNA for the CDR3: TGTGCCAGCAGCGTAGCAGGACACAGTCAAGAGACCCAGTACTTC.

The J gene is TRBJ1-2, the V gene TRBV27; weak D call: TRBD1 (5 bases). Germline CDR1 is MNHEY and CDR2 is SMNVEV (reference sequence). Trimming pared 2 bases from V and 2 bases from J, leaving 18 bases between. This CDR3 spans 17 amino acids. The chain's CDR3 is CASSLKGGGRANYGYTF. For the CDR3, the DNA is TGTGCCAGCAGTTTAAAAGGCGGTGGCAGGGCCAACTATGGCTACACCTTC.

The V call is TRBV28, the J call TRBJ2-3, with 7 bases aligning to TRBD2. Losses at the gene ends were 6 bases for V and 10 bases for J; bases not matched to a gene: 7. Per germline, CDR1 MDHEN and CDR2 SYDVKM. The CDR3 is made up of 12 amino acids. The DNA of the CDR3 is TGTGCCAGCAGCGACCTGACTAGCTCGCAGTATTTT. Protein: CASSDLTSSQYF.

This sequence joins TRBV18 and TRBJ1-2, with 12 bases aligning to TRBD1. J gave up 6 bases and V 4 bases, and 9 bases lay outside the gene matches. Germline values: CDR1 KGHSH, CDR2 LQKENI. The CDR3 spans 16 residues. The CDR3: CASSLGHGTGGHGYTF. Written as DNA, the CDR3 is TGTGCCAGCTCACTGGGACACGGGACAGGGGGCCATGGCTACACCTTC.

The genes are TRBV9 and TRBJ1-1; no firm D call. The V end lost 4 bases, the J end lost 10 bases, and 23 bases lay between the germline ends. The CDR3 runs 15 residues. Germline CDR1 and CDR2: SGDLS and YYNGEE. This CDR3 is CASSPRPNPVAGAFF. In DNA form, the CDR3 reads TGTGCCAGCAGCCCTCGACCGAATCCAGTGGCGGGAGCTTTCTTT.

J is TRBJ1-1 and V is TRBV29-1; 7 bases align to TRBD1. The V segment lost 0 bases and the J segment 11 bases; nucleotides outside the gene matches: 6. Germline CDR1 and CDR2: SQVTM and ANQGSEA. The CDR3 has 12 amino acids. The CDR3 DNA reads TGCAGCGTTGAAGAGTACGACAGGGAGGCTTTCTTT. Translation gives CSVEEYDREAFF.

This clone was detected only a few times. The chain carries TRBV28 and TRBJ1-5, with TRBD1 matching 9 bases. The CDR3 runs 17 residues. The germline CDR1 and CDR2 sequences are MDHEN and SYDVKM. V shed 4 bases and J 6 bases; nucleotides not matched to a gene: 13. The CDR3 DNA sequence: TGTGCCAGCAGTTCTTTCCGGGACAGGGTGGGTAGTCAGCCCCAGCATTTT. Amino acids: CASSSFRDRVGSQPQHF.

This chain connects TRBV21-1 to TRBJ2-7; the table's D call, TRBD1, was not checked against the DNA. TRBV21-1 is recorded as a pseudogene. The CDR3 is 19 residues long. The DNA for the CDR3 is TGTGCCAGCAGCCATCCGGGACAGGGATTAAGTGGGTGGAGCTACGAGCAGTACTTC. It codes for CASSHPGQGLSGWSYEQYF.

V usage is TRBV2 and J usage is TRBJ1-5; D is unclear. V lost 3 bases and J lost 7, with 7 bases in between. Germline values: CDR1 SNHLY, CDR2 FYNNEI. This CDR3 spans 12 amino acids. The CDR3 region is CASSDHGQPQHF. The CDR3 bases are TGTGCCAGCAGTGACCACGGACAGCCCCAGCATTTT.

The rearrangement joins TRBV11-1 to TRBJ2-6; 9 bases map to TRBD2. CDR3 length equals 18 residues. The V gene end was trimmed by 5 bases and the J gene end by 4 bases; junction bases not matched to a gene: 12. The V gene's germline CDR1 is SGHAT and CDR2 FQDESV (reference sequence). The CDR3 DNA reads TGTGCCAGCAGCAACCAAGCGGGGGGCGCAGGGGGGGCCAACGTCCTGACTTTC. It is translated as CASSNQAGGAGGANVLTF. Complete variable domain (other parts from reference TRBV11-1 and TRBJ2-6): EAEVAQSPRYKITEKSQAVAFWCDPISGHATLYWYRQILGQGPELLVQFQDESVVDDSQLPKDRFSAERLKGVDSTLKIQPAELGDSAMYLCASSNQAGGAGGANVLTFGAGSRLTVL.

V is TRBV19 and J is TRBJ1-5, with TRBD1 matching 8 bases. The V and J ends lost 3 bases and 8 bases, in that order; junction bases with no gene match: 6. CDR1 is LNHDA and CDR2 is SQIVND in the germline V gene (reference sequence). This CDR3 has 14 residues. CDR3 nucleotide sequence: TGTGCCAGTAGTATTACCAGGGGGCTTGAGCCCCAGCATTTT. It specifies CASSITRGLEPQHF. Together with reference TRBV19 and TRBJ1-5, the CDR3 gives the full variable domain: DGGITQSPKYLFRKEGQNVTLSCEQNLNHDAMYWYRQDPGQGLRLIYYSQIVNDFQKGDIAEGYSVSREKKESFPLTVTSAQKNPTAFYLCASSITRGLEPQHFGDGTRLSIL.

This sequence joins TRBV29-1 and TRBJ1-2; 8 bases are shared with TRBD1. V lost 7 bases, J lost 7 bases, and 14 bases stayed unmatched. Germline CDR1 reads SQVTM; CDR2 reads ANQGSEA. The CDR3 is made up of 14 amino acids. CDR3 nucleotide sequence: TGCAGCGGGTCATCACAGGCAGGGGGCTCTGGCTACACCTTC. As protein: CSGSSQAGGSGYTF.

The V gene is TRBV5-6, the J gene TRBJ2-1; no firm D call. Germline CDR1 SGHDT, CDR2 YYEEEE. The CDR3 totals 15 residues. Trimming took 1 base from V and 3 from J, leaving 11 bases between them. This CDR3 reads CASSLFTVDYNEQFF. CDR3 nucleotide sequence: TGTGCCAGCAGCTTGTTTACAGTAGACTACAATGAGCAGTTCTTC.

The chain has TRBV12-2 and TRBJ1-5. TRBV12-2 is labeled a pseudogene. The CDR3 length is 17 residues. The CDR3 DNA reads TGTGCAAGTCGCTTAGCCCTGGCCGACGGACGTGAGCAGCCCCAGCATTTT. Amino acid sequence: CASRLALADGREQPQHF.

This chain joins TRBV6-5 and TRBJ2-1; 11 nucleotides line up with TRBD2. CDR3 size: 14 residues. CDR1 is MNHEY and CDR2 is SVGAGI in the germline V gene. Unmatched junction bases numbered 9, after V lost 7 bases and J lost 10 bases. This chain's CDR3 is CASTKGLAGAEQFF. In DNA form, the CDR3 reads TGTGCCAGCACTAAAGGACTAGCGGGCGCCGAGCAGTTCTTC.

The gene calls are TRBV5-1 and TRBJ2-7; D call uncertain. Germline V CDR1 and CDR2: SGHRS, YFSETQ. There are 13 residues in the CDR3. Trimming cost V 1 base and J 2 bases, with 7 bases left between them. CDR3 coding DNA: TGCGCCAGCAGCTTGTTAACAGCCTACGAGCAGTACTTC. Amino acid sequence: CASSLLTAYEQYF.

This clone appeared a single time. The chain joins TRBV19 to TRBJ1-4; D not resolved. Per the germline V gene, CDR1 is LNHDA and CDR2 is SQIVND (reference sequence). V lost 6 bases to trimming and J lost 8 bases, with 13 bases between them. The length of the CDR3 is 13 residues. The CDR3: CASRSSTQEKLFF. Written as DNA, the CDR3 is TGTGCCAGTAGGAGCAGTACCCAGGAAAAACTGTTTTTT.

The genes are TRBV9 and TRBJ2-3; 10 bases match TRBD2. CDR1 and CDR2 from the germline V gene are SGDLS and YYNGEE. The length of the CDR3 is 18 residues. After removal of 0 bases from V and 3 bases from J, the junction contained 10 bases not matched to a gene. This chain's CDR3 is CASSVARETSGVTDTQYF. CDR3 DNA sequence: TGTGCCAGCAGCGTAGCCCGTGAAACTAGCGGGGTAACAGATACGCAGTATTTT.

This rearrangement joins TRBV19 to TRBJ2-2; TRBD1 aligns across 10 bases. The CDR3 has 13 residues. Looked up from germline, CDR1 is LNHDA and CDR2 is SQIVND (reference sequence). V lost 9 bases and J lost 4; bases outside the gene matches: 2. The CDR3 loop is CASRDRGTGELFF. The CDR3 DNA sequence: TGTGCCAGCCGGGACAGGGGCACCGGGGAGCTGTTTTTT. The full variable domain, with the rest looked up from reference TRBV19 and TRBJ2-2, is DGGITQSPKYLFRKEGQNVTLSCEQNLNHDAMYWYRQDPGQGLRLIYYSQIVNDFQKGDIAEGYSVSREKKESFPLTVTSAQKNPTAFYLCASRDRGTGELFFGEGSRLTVL.

This chain joins TRBV19 and TRBJ1-4; D is undetermined. Germline CDR1 is LNHDA and CDR2 is SQIVND (reference sequence). CDR3 length: 15 residues. V was cut by 3 bases and J by 3 bases, with 11 bases left in between. CDR3 nucleotides: TGTGCCAGTAGTATCTCGAAGGTTGCTAATGAAAAACTGTTTTTT. It translates to CASSISKVANEKLFF.

This CDR3 reads CASSYGWGAYGYTF. Written as DNA, the CDR3 is TGTGCCAGCAGTTATGGGTGGGGAGCCTATGGCTACACCTTC. The genes are TRBV5-3 and TRBJ1-2; the D is unclear. TRBV5-3 is labeled an ORF, and its function is uncertain. The CDR3 is made up of 14 amino acids. Trimming took 8 bases from V and 4 from J, leaving 18 bases between them.

This clone was seen just once. V gene TRBV5-6 combines with J gene TRBJ2-1, with D possibly matching TRBD2 (5 bases). The CDR3 runs to 15 residues. CDR1 is SGHDT and CDR2 is YYEEEE in the germline V gene. Trimming left V 1 base short and J 4 bases short, with 12 bases between. In DNA, the CDR3 is TGTGCCAGCAGCTTGATTTCCGGGGAATACAATGAGCAGTTCTTC. This encodes CASSLISGEYNEQFF.

This clone has more than one count but fewer than ten. The rearrangement uses TRBV29-1 and TRBJ1-1; maybe TRBD1 (6 bases). CDR1 SQVTM and CDR2 ANQGSEA come from the germline V gene. CDR3 length: 13 residues. The V end was cut by 4 bases, the J end by 0 bases, with 9 bases between. This CDR3 reads CSVGRGMNTEAFF. In nucleotides, the CDR3 is TGCAGCGTTGGAAGGGGGATGAACACTGAAGCTTTCTTT.

The V and J genes are TRBV19 and TRBJ1-5; 9 bases match TRBD1. CDR1 LNHDA and CDR2 SQIVND come from the germline V gene (reference sequence). The junction had 3 bases not matched to a gene; V was cut back by 3 bases and J by 0 bases. The CDR3 consists of 16 residues. The CDR3 protein is CASSIWTGDSNQPQHF. CDR3 coding DNA: TGTGCCAGTAGTATTTGGACAGGGGATAGCAATCAGCCCCAGCATTTT.